These 13 T cell receptor beta chains came from one sample sequenced in a study of blood T cell repertoires in COVID-19. Using immunoSEQ multiplex PCR, the repertoire was profiled, and TCRdb retains in-frame clones only, with some absent. The table lists about 120,000 clones, almost 90% of them singletons. Material: peripheral blood. Receptors originate from a woman aged 55-70 years with COVID-19, enrolled during active disease.

Only a few counts were recorded for this clone. CDR3 DNA sequence: TGTGCCAGCAGTTACTTACCAGGGTATGGCTACACCTTC. Its translation is CASSYLPGYGYTF. This chain uses TRBV6-2 or TRBV6-3 with TRBJ1-2; D perhaps matches TRBD1 (5 bases). The CDR3 is 13 residues long. From germline, CDR1 is MNHEY and CDR2 SVGEGT. Between the trimmed V and J ends, which lost 1 base and 5 bases, there was a span of 8 bases.

The chain is built from TRBV9 and TRBJ2-3; TRBD2 might be the D (7 bases). V was shortened by 2 bases and J by 2 bases, with 12 bases between the two germline ends. From germline, CDR1 is SGDLS and CDR2 YYNGEE. CDR3 length: 15 residues. The CDR3 loop reads CASSVRGANTDTQYF. Here the CDR3 DNA reads TGTGCCAGCAGCGTTCGGGGGGCCAACACAGATACGCAGTATTTT.

The V call is TRBV29-1, the J call TRBJ1-2; D uncertain. The V end was cut by 6 bases, the J end by 8 bases, with 16 bases between. Germline CDR1 reads SQVTM; CDR2 reads ANQGSEA. This CDR3 is built from 12 residues. The CDR3 sequence: CSVSFWATGYTF. Here the CDR3 DNA reads TGCAGCGTCTCCTTTTGGGCTACGGGCTACACCTTC. Looking up the rest from reference TRBV29-1 and TRBJ1-2 gives the full variable domain: SAVISQKPSRDICQRGTSLTIQCQVDSQVTMMFWYRQQPGQSLTLIATANQGSEATYESGFVIDKFPISRPNLTFSTLTVSNMSPEDSSIYLCSVSFWATGYTFGSGTRLTVV.

The rearrangement links TRBV18 to TRBJ2-1, with D perhaps matching TRBD1 (5 bases). V was trimmed by 1 base and J by 5 bases, leaving 15 bases between them. The CDR3 runs 16 residues. CDR1 and CDR2 (germline): KGHSH, LQKENI. The CDR3 bases are TGTGCCAGCTCACCACGGGGCCTTTCTTTGAACAATGAGCAGTTCTTC. It codes for CASSPRGLSLNNEQFF.

The chain uses TRBV6-5 and TRBJ2-2; a possible D gene is TRBD1 (7 bases). Germline values: CDR1 MNHEY, CDR2 SVGAGI. V was shortened by 6 bases and J by 7 bases, with 15 bases between the two germline ends. CDR3 size: 14 residues. CDR3 DNA: TGTGCCAGCAGCCAACACAGGGGAGGCGGGGAGCTGTTTTTT. Translated: CASSQHRGGGELFF.

The chain employs TRBV29-1 and TRBJ1-2, with D tentatively TRBD1 (6 bases). The germline V gene has CDR1 SQVTM and CDR2 ANQGSEA. This CDR3 comprises 16 residues. V shed 4 bases and J shed 5 bases, with 23 bases lying between them. CDR3 sequence reads: CSVATSGGLFSYGYTF. The DNA for the CDR3 is TGCAGCGTTGCCACCTCGGGGGGGCTATTTTCTTATGGCTACACCTTC.

V is TRBV9 and J is TRBJ2-7; unclear D gene. The CDR3 sequence is 14 residues long. V lost 0 bases, J lost 0 bases, and 7 bases lay in between. Germline assignment: CDR1 SGDLS and CDR2 YYNGEE. The DNA for the CDR3 is TGTGCCAGCAGCGTAGATGTCAGCTCCTACGAGCAGTACTTC. Translating it yields CASSVDVSSYEQYF.

V usage is TRBV7-9 and J usage is TRBJ1-1, with a weak D call TRBD1 (5 bases). Trimming took off 2 bases at V and 4 bases at J, with 14 bases between the two ends. Germline loops: CDR1 SEHNR, CDR2 FQNEAQ (reference sequence). There are 15 residues in the CDR3. The CDR3 coding sequence is TGTGCCAGCAGCTTATACCGGGGGGAACCCACTGAAGCTTTCTTT. Amino acids: CASSLYRGEPTEAFF.

The rearrangement links TRBV6-2 or TRBV6-3 to TRBJ1-2; the D gene is possibly TRBD1 (6 bases). Germline V lookup: CDR1 MNHEY, CDR2 SVGEGT. V was cut by 5 bases and J by 4 bases, with 23 bases left in between. The CDR3 extends over 17 amino acids. The CDR3, as DNA: TGTGCCAGCAGTGACCCTCCCGGGACACGGAGTAGCTATGGCTACACCTTC. This codes for CASSDPPGTRSSYGYTF.

The rearrangement links TRBV7-9 to TRBJ1-1; TRBD1 is a possible D gene (5 bases). Trimming stripped 3 bases from V and 4 bases from J, with 9 bases between. This CDR3 spans 13 amino acids. The germline V gene encodes CDR1 SEHNR and CDR2 FQNEAQ (reference sequence). CDR3 in amino acids: CASSLGGGTEAFF. The CDR3 coding sequence is TGTGCCAGCAGCTTGGGGGGAGGCACTGAAGCTTTCTTT.

The chain uses TRBV5-1 and TRBJ1-5, with 10 bases aligning to TRBD1. The CDR3 consists of 16 residues. Germline loops: CDR1 SGHRS, CDR2 YFSETQ. After removal of 0 bases from V and 7 bases from J, the junction contained 7 bases not matched to a gene. CDR3 region: CASSLDPGQGGQPQHF. The DNA of the CDR3 is TGCGCCAGCAGCTTGGACCCCGGACAGGGGGGACAGCCCCAGCATTTT.

V usage is TRBV5-1 and J usage is TRBJ1-2, with D possibly TRBD1 on 6 matching bases. Trimming removed 0 bases from V and 7 bases from J, with 10 bases in between. The CDR3 is made up of 13 amino acids. Germline V gene lookup returns CDR1 SGHRS and CDR2 YFSETQ. The CDR3 reads CASSLGRTAGYTF. CDR3 nucleotide sequence: TGCGCCAGCAGCTTGGGTAGGACAGCTGGCTACACCTTC.

V is TRBV6-1 and J is TRBJ1-5; D might be TRBD1 (5 bases). The CDR3 runs to 12 residues. The germline gives CDR1 MNHNS, CDR2 SASEGT. The V end was cut by 2 bases, the J end by 7 bases, with 6 bases between. The CDR3 spells CASSEWGQPQHF. DNA for the CDR3: TGTGCCAGCAGTGAATGGGGCCAGCCCCAGCATTTT.